The next 32 T cell receptor beta chains were all read from a single sample in a study of tissue T cells after allogeneic stem cell transplantation. As for time point: mouse harvest day 7 after allogeneic transplant. Each mouse received 10^7 T-cell-depleted marrow cells plus 10^6 splenic CD5+ T cells by tail vein. The data were produced by immunoSEQ multiplex PCR, yet TCRdb's version contains in-frame clones alone and is incomplete. The sample shows about 9,000 clones, roughly 41% of them seen only once. Sequencing input: gut tissue. These receptors were obtained from a female BALB/c mouse given C57BL/6 T cells with graft-versus-host disease after an allogeneic hematopoietic cell transplant.

Comments on this clone: These gene names are mouse names. The read comes to an end 1 residue before the CDR3 does, leaving the germline J gene to fill in the end. This chain uses TRBV26 with TRBJ2-2; TRBD1 matches 10 bases. The CDR3 sequence is 14 residues long. CDR1 KGHPV and CDR2 FQNQEV come from the germline V gene (reference sequence). V shed 4 bases and J 7 bases; nucleotides not matched to a gene: 3. The CDR3 DNA, read in part, is TGTGCCAGCAGTCCCGGGACAGGGGACGGGCAGCTCTAC. It codes for CASSPGTGDGQLY. The whole CDR3 region reads CASSPGTGDGQLYF.

This clone was detected only a few times. The genes are named according to mouse. Sequencing ends 1 residue short of the CDR3 end; the germline J gene provides the rest. The chain couples TRBV15 to TRBJ2-1; 8 bases match TRBD2. This CDR3 is built from 14 residues. The germline V gene has CDR1 SGHND and CDR2 FRSKSL. Losses at the gene ends were 3 bases for V and 3 bases for J; bases not matched to a gene: 1. CDR3 sequence reads: CASSFLGGYAEQFF. The sequenced CDR3 bases are TGTGCCAGCAGTTTTCTGGGGGGCTATGCTGAGCAGTTC.

Worth noting for this clone: The germline and genes are mouse ones. The sequence runs out 1 residue before the end of the CDR3; the remainder is reconstructed from the germline J gene. The genes are TRBV31 and TRBJ2-7; 13 bases align to TRBD2. This CDR3 contains 14 residues. Germline CDR1 and CDR2: GKSSPN and SITVG. Losses at the gene ends were 0 bases for V and 5 bases for J; bases not matched to a gene: 1. Here the CDR3 reads CAWSLGTGGDEQYF. The DNA read from the CDR3 is TGTGCCTGGAGTCTAGGGACTGGGGGGGATGAACAGTAC.

With respect to this clone: The listed genes are named as in mouse. The read halts 1 residue ahead of the CDR3 end, with the missing end drawn from the germline J gene. The rearrangement links TRBV13-2 to TRBJ2-1; 7 nucleotides align to TRBD2. The CDR3 extends over 15 amino acids. Trimming at V came to 0 bases and at J to 1 base, leaving 1 base not matched to a gene. Per the germline V gene, CDR1 is NNHNN and CDR2 is SYGAGS (reference sequence). This CDR3 reads CASGDVWGNYAEQFF. Incomplete CDR3 DNA: TGTGCCAGCGGTGATGTCTGGGGGAACTATGCTGAGCAGTTC.

As regards this clone: The listed genes are named as in mouse. The read falls 1 residue short of the CDR3 end, and the missing part is taken from the germline J gene. The V call is TRBV3, the J call TRBJ1-1; 7 positions agree with TRBD1. J gave up 5 bases and V 0 bases, and 3 bases lay outside the gene matches. Germline values: CDR1 SNHLY, CDR2 FYNGKV (reference sequence). The CDR3 runs 14 residues. CDR3 bases read: TGTGCCAGCAGCTTAGCAGGGGGCGAGACAGAAGTCTTC. It is translated as CASSLAGGETEVF. The CDR3 in full is CASSLAGGETEVFF.

On this clone itself: Genes and germline come from the mouse. The read gets to within 1 residue of the CDR3 end, and the germline J gene fills in the rest. V is TRBV26 and J is TRBJ1-3; D not resolved. The V gene lost 3 bases and the J gene lost 0 bases, with 6 bases spanning the gap. The CDR3 is 14 amino acids. Germline CDR1 reads KGHPV; CDR2 reads FQNQEV (reference sequence). The DNA read from the CDR3 is TGTGCCAGCAGTCTAGGCAATTCTGGAAATACGCTCTAT. This sequence encodes CASSLGNSGNTLY. The full CDR3 is CASSLGNSGNTLYF.

This clone qualifies as medium-sized. Gene names and germline match the mouse. Read sequence stops 1 residue before the CDR3 end, and the germline J gene provides the missing end. The chain carries TRBV16 and TRBJ2-7; 10 bases match TRBD1. With V trimmed by 4 bases and J by 3 bases, 0 bases remained unmatched. CDR1 and CDR2 from the germline V gene are SGHSA and FRNQAP. This CDR3 contains 13 residues. The CDR3 spells CASSWTGGYEQYF. The covered CDR3 bases are TGTGCAAGCAGCTGGACAGGGGGCTATGAACAGTAC. Supplemented by reference TRBV16 and TRBJ2-7, the full variable domain reads NAGVIQTPRHKVTGKGQEATLWCEPISGHSAVFWYRQTIVQGLEFLTYFRNQAPIDDSGMPKERFSAQMPNQSHSTLKIQSTQPQDSAVYLCASSWTGGYEQYFGPGTRLTVL.

This clone turned up a few times. Genes and germline are mouse. Sequencing ends 1 residue short of the CDR3 end; the germline J gene provides the rest. V is TRBV26 and J is TRBJ1-3; D is ambiguous. Trimming cost V 7 bases and J 0 bases, with 4 bases left between them. Germline V gene data show CDR1 as KGHPV and CDR2 as FQNQEV (reference sequence). The CDR3 totals 12 residues. The sequenced part of the CDR3 DNA is TGTGCCAGCACCAATTCTGGAAATACGCTCTAT. Encoded protein: CASTNSGNTLY. The whole CDR3 sequence is CASTNSGNTLYF.

This clone was seen a handful of times. The genes and germline here are from mouse. The observed sequence ends 1 residue before the CDR3 terminus, with the missing tail filled in from the germline J gene. The chain employs TRBV15 and TRBJ1-1; no clear D. Trimming left V 3 bases short and J 5 bases short, with 7 bases between. Germline V gene sequence: CDR1 SGHND, CDR2 FRSKSL. This CDR3 comprises 12 residues. The DNA read from the CDR3 is TGTGCCAGCAGTTTCGGCCAGACAGAAGTCTTC. Amino acids: CASSFGQTEVF. The full-length CDR3 reads as CASSFGQTEVFF.

With regard to this clone: Its ends do not fully match the called genes, so a read error is possible. Gene names are the mouse ones. The read finishes 1 residue shy of the CDR3 end, and the germline J gene is used to complete it. This chain connects TRBV4 to TRBJ2-4; D possibly uses TRBD1 or TRBD2 (5 bases each). This CDR3 spans 15 amino acids. Germline CDR1 LGHDT, CDR2 YNNKQL (reference sequence). Partial CDR3 DNA: TGTGCCAGCAGCCAAGAAGGGGCTAGTCAAAACACCTTGTAC. This gives the protein CASSQEGASQNTLY. The full CDR3 sequence reads CASSQEGASQNTLYF. The full variable domain, completed using reference TRBV4 and TRBJ2-4, is ETAVFQTPNYHVTQVGNEVSFNCKQTLGHDTMYWYKQDSKKLLKIMFSYNNKQLIVNETVPRRFSPQSSDKAHLNLRIKSVEPEDSAVYLCASSQEGASQNTLYFGAGTRLSVL.

This clone was seen only a few times. Mouse names are used for the genes. The read terminates 1 residue before the CDR3 end, so the remaining end is supplied by the germline J gene. The gene calls are TRBV31 and TRBJ2-7; 7 nucleotides agree with TRBD1. The CDR3 runs 13 residues. Germline V CDR1 and CDR2: GKSSPN, SITVG. The V gene end was trimmed by 3 bases and the J gene end by 7 bases; junction bases not matched to a gene: 9. The CDR3 loop is CAWSPGTVEEQYF. The CDR3 bases that were read are TGTGCCTGGAGCCCCGGGACAGTGGAGGAACAGTAC.

Note on this clone: The gene names here belong to mouse. The CDR3 end is not reached by the read, which stops 1 residue before it; the germline J gene fills it in. The chain has TRBV31 and TRBJ1-1; D unresolved. Germline V gives CDR1 GKSSPN, CDR2 SITVG. This CDR3 comprises 10 residues. V was cut by 0 bases and J by 6 bases, with 2 bases left in between. The CDR3 loop is CAWSLAEVFF. The part of the CDR3 DNA that was read is TGTGCCTGGAGTCTCGCAGAAGTCTTC.

A word on this clone: Any gene name here is a mouse gene name. Read sequence stops 1 residue before the CDR3 end, and the germline J gene provides the missing end. The chain couples TRBV12-1 to TRBJ1-4, with unresolved D. The V and J ends lost 3 bases and 5 bases respectively, with 6 bases between them. Germline V gene lookup returns CDR1 SGHSN and CDR2 HYEKVE. CDR3 size: 12 residues. CDR3 DNA (partial): TGTGCCAGCTCTTTCATAAACGAAAGATTATTT. This sequence encodes CASSFINERLF. The complete CDR3 protein is CASSFINERLFF. The whole variable domain, remainder taken from reference TRBV12-1 and TRBJ1-4, is DSGVVQSPRHIIKEKGGRSVLTCIPISGHSNVVWYQQTLGKELKFLIQHYEKVERDKGFLPSRFSVQQFDDYHSEMNMSALELEDSAMYFCASSFINERLFFGHGTKLSVL.

Points on this clone: Gene names follow the mouse nomenclature. The read gets to within 1 residue of the CDR3 end, and the germline J gene fills in the rest. The chain recombines TRBV4 with TRBJ2-4; D is possibly TRBD2 (6 bases). The V gene's germline CDR1 is LGHDT and CDR2 YNNKQL (reference sequence). The CDR3 consists of 13 residues. Trimming stripped 4 bases from V and 2 bases from J, with 7 bases between. Incomplete CDR3 DNA: TGTGCCAGCAGCTGGGGGGTTCAAAACACCTTGTAC. Translation gives CASSWGVQNTLY. The full CDR3 reads CASSWGVQNTLYF.

For this clone: Genes and germline come from the mouse. The read ends 1 residue before the CDR3 terminus; that terminus is restored from the germline J gene. V gene TRBV13-1 combines with J gene TRBJ2-4, with 10 bases aligning to TRBD2. V was pared by 7 bases and J by 0 bases, with 2 bases of the junction left unmatched. The CDR3 length is 14 residues. Per the germline V gene, CDR1 is NSHNY and CDR2 is SYGAGN. The covered CDR3 bases are TGTGCCAGCGGGACTGGGGATAGTCAAAACACCTTGTAC. The encoded protein is CASGTGDSQNTLY. The entire CDR3 protein is CASGTGDSQNTLYF.

Relative to its sample, this clone is medium-sized. Gene names denote mouse genes. The read ends 1 residue before the CDR3 terminus; that terminus is restored from the germline J gene. The rearrangement joins TRBV13-1 to TRBJ2-7; 11 nucleotides match TRBD2. The J segment lost 1 base and the V segment lost 5 bases, leaving 2 bases of the junction unmatched. CDR1 is NSHNY, CDR2 SYGAGN, per germline. The CDR3 has 14 amino acids. The CDR3 bases that were read are TGTGCCAGCAGGAGGACTGGGGGGTCCTATGAACAGTAC. This gives the protein CASRRTGGSYEQY. The CDR3 reads in full as CASRRTGGSYEQYF.

The sample holds a few counts of this clone. The genes and germline here are from mouse. Sequencing ends 1 residue short of the CDR3 end; the germline J gene provides the rest. The V call is TRBV13-2, the J call TRBJ2-1, with D unresolved. Between the trimmed V and J ends, which lost 0 bases and 7 bases, there was a span of 2 bases. Germline V CDR1 and CDR2: NNHNN, SYGAGS (reference sequence). The length of the CDR3 is 11 residues. The CDR3 sequence is CASGDEAEQFF. The CDR3 bases that were read are TGTGCCAGCGGTGATGAAGCTGAGCAGTTC.

This clone was counted only a few times. Gene names are the mouse ones. With the read ending 1 residue before the CDR3 end, the germline J gene is used to fill in that end. J is TRBJ2-1 and V is TRBV26, with TRBD2 matching over 9 bases. CDR3 length: 14 amino acids. Germline CDR1 is KGHPV and CDR2 is FQNQEV (reference sequence). After removal of 6 bases from V and 7 bases from J, the junction contained 7 bases not matched to a gene. The CDR3 reads CASSPDWGRAEQFF. The CDR3 DNA, read in part, is TGTGCCAGCAGCCCGGACTGGGGAAGGGCTGAGCAGTTC.

This clone was seen more than once but under ten times. Each gene name is a mouse one. The read ends 1 residue shy of where the CDR3 ends; the end is completed using the germline J gene. This chain connects TRBV3 to TRBJ2-7; possible D gene TRBD1, 5 bases. This CDR3 has 11 amino acids. V lost 5 bases to trimming and J lost 3 bases, with 5 bases between them. Germline CDR1 is SNHLY and CDR2 is FYNGKV (reference sequence). The CDR3 sequence: CASSQGYEQYF. The covered CDR3 bases are TGTGCCAGCAGCCAGGGCTATGAACAGTAC.

Relative to its sample, this clone is medium-sized. Gene names denote mouse genes. The missing CDR3 end, 1 residue past where the read stops, is filled in from the germline J gene. This rearrangement joins TRBV20 to TRBJ1-6, with D maybe TRBD1 (5 bases). TRBJ1-6 is an ORF; its function is uncertain. CDR3 length: 14 residues. Deletions cut 0 bases from V and 4 bases from J, with 7 bases between. In germline, CDR1 is GFQATS, CDR2 STVNSAI. The chain's CDR3 is CGARDGGYNSPLYF. CDR3 bases read: TGTGGTGCTAGGGATGGGGGATATAATTCGCCCCTCTAC.

This clone is medium-sized (0.01 to 0.1%) within its sample. Mouse gene names apply. CDR3 residues: CASSLDIYAEQFF. The CDR3 DNA, read in part, is TGTGCCAGCAGTCTGGACATTTATGCTGAGCAGTTC. The V call is TRBV26, the J call TRBJ2-1, with D uncertain. The read ends 1 residue early relative to the CDR3; the germline J gene fills the gap. V was cut by 2 bases and J by 4 bases, with 6 bases left in between. The germline CDR1 and CDR2 sequences are KGHPV and FQNQEV (reference sequence). The CDR3 totals 13 residues.

In the case of this clone: All gene names here are mouse names. Read coverage stops 1 residue before the CDR3 terminus; the germline J gene supplies the remainder. This chain joins TRBV26 and TRBJ2-5, with D tentatively TRBD1 (6 bases). CDR3 length equals 14 residues. CDR1 is KGHPV and CDR2 is FQNQEV in the germline V gene (reference sequence). Trimming pared 3 bases from V and 5 bases from J, leaving 12 bases between. CDR3 in amino acids: CASSLSQGPDTQYF. The CDR3 bases that were read are TGTGCCAGCAGTCTCTCACAGGGCCCAGACACCCAGTAC. Drawing the rest from reference TRBV26 and TRBJ2-5, the complete variable domain is NSKVIQTPRYLVKGQGQKAKMRCIPEKGHPVVFWYQQNKNNEFKFLINFQNQEVLQQIDMTEKRFSAECPSNSPCSLEIQSSEAGDSALYLCASSLSQGPDTQYFGPGTRLLVL.

On this clone: Any gene name here is a mouse gene name. From the germline J gene comes the end of the CDR3, since the read stops 1 residue before it. Additional DNA sequences in this sample encode the identical CDR3. The J gene is TRBJ2-5, the V gene TRBV26; the D is unclear. The ends were cut back, 3 bases at V and 5 bases at J, with 3 bases in the middle. This CDR3 contains 11 residues. Germline loops: CDR1 KGHPV, CDR2 FQNQEV (reference sequence). The CDR3 loop is CASSLRDTQYF. CDR3 bases read: TGTGCCAGCAGTCTCAGAGACACCCAGTAC.

This clone was seen a handful of times. Gene names refer to mouse genes. The CDR3 extends 1 residue past the end of the read, so its final part is completed from the germline J gene. The sample carries other DNA sequences with the same CDR3. V gene TRBV26 combines with J gene TRBJ2-2; TRBD1 matches at 7 bases. The ends lost 4 bases at V and 1 base at J; junction bases unmatched: 0. The CDR3 runs to 14 residues. Germline CDR1 and CDR2: KGHPV and FQNQEV (reference sequence). CDR3 amino acids: CASSRQGNTGQLYF. The part of the CDR3 DNA that was read is TGTGCCAGCAGTCGACAGGGAAACACCGGGCAGCTCTAC. The whole variable domain, remainder taken from reference TRBV26 and TRBJ2-2, is NSKVIQTPRYLVKGQGQKAKMRCIPEKGHPVVFWYQQNKNNEFKFLINFQNQEVLQQIDMTEKRFSAECPSNSPCSLEIQSSEAGDSALYLCASSRQGNTGQLYFGEGSKLTVL.

With regard to this clone: Gene names and germline refer to mouse. The read terminates 1 residue before the CDR3 end, so the remaining end is supplied by the germline J gene. The chain couples TRBV13-2 to TRBJ2-5; 9 bases are a match to TRBD2. The CDR3 loop spans 15 amino acids. The J segment lost 4 bases and the V segment lost 0 bases, leaving 3 bases of the junction unmatched. Germline CDR1 is NNHNN and CDR2 is SYGAGS (reference sequence). The part of the CDR3 DNA that was read is TGTGCCAGCGGTGATGTGGGGGGGCGCGAAGACACCCAGTAC. This sequence encodes CASGDVGGREDTQY. The full CDR3 sequence reads CASGDVGGREDTQYF.

Relative to its sample, this clone is medium-sized (0.01 to 0.1%). The listed genes are named as in mouse. Sequencing ends 1 residue short of the CDR3 end; the germline J gene provides the rest. Other DNA sequences from this sample encode an identical CDR3 as well. V usage is TRBV26 and J usage is TRBJ2-7; D not resolved. V was shortened by 2 bases and J by 4 bases, with 3 bases between the two germline ends. The length of the CDR3 is 11 residues. Germline V CDR1 and CDR2: KGHPV, FQNQEV (reference sequence). The CDR3 DNA, read in part, is TGTGCCAGCAGTCTGGGTTATGAACAGTAC. Its protein product is CASSLGYEQY. The CDR3 as a whole reads CASSLGYEQYF.

With regard to this clone: Genes and germline come from the mouse. The DNA ends 1 residue before the CDR3 does, and the rest of the CDR3 is filled in from the germline J gene. The rearrangement joins TRBV12-2 to TRBJ2-1, with 12 bases identical to TRBD2. The CDR3 length is 14 residues. From germline, CDR1 is SGHLS and CDR2 HYDKME. The V and J ends lost 3 bases and 5 bases, in that order; junction bases with no gene match: 1. The CDR3 protein is CASSGTGGNAEQFF. The CDR3 DNA, read in part, is TGTGCCAGCTCTGGGACTGGGGGGAATGCTGAGCAGTTC.

This clone has just a few counts. Gene names refer to mouse genes. The read finishes 1 residue shy of the CDR3 end, and the germline J gene is used to complete it. V gene TRBV5 combines with J gene TRBJ1-2; D unresolved. The CDR3 has 13 residues. V was pared by 0 bases and J by 3 bases, with 5 bases between. The germline V gene encodes CDR1 LGHNA and CDR2 YNLKQL (reference sequence). Incomplete CDR3 DNA: TGTGCCAGCAGCCAAGATACCGACTCCGACTACACC. As protein: CASSQDTDSDYT. The whole CDR3 region reads CASSQDTDSDYTF.

On this clone itself: Genes and germline come from the mouse. The read ends 1 residue before the CDR3 terminus; that terminus is restored from the germline J gene. V and J are TRBV23 and TRBJ2-1; the D call in the table, TRBD2, was not verified against the DNA. Germline assignment: CDR1 KGHTA and CDR2 FQNQQP. CDR3 length: 14 residues. CDR3: CSSRDWGGYAEQFF. The CDR3 DNA, read in part, is TGCTCCAGCAGAGACTGGGGGGGGTATGCTGAGCAGTTC. The full variable domain, its missing parts supplied by reference TRBV23 and TRBJ2-1, is DAAVTQKPRYLIKMKGQEAEMKCIPEKGHTAVFWYQQKQSKELKFLIYFQNQQPLDQIDMVKERFSAVCPSSSLCSLGIRTCEAEDSALYLCSSRDWGGYAEQFFGPGTRLTVL.

Remarks on this clone: Gene names and germline match the mouse. The read terminates 1 residue before the CDR3 end, so the remaining end is supplied by the germline J gene. V gene TRBV26 combines with J gene TRBJ1-4; 10 bases fit TRBD1. The CDR3 loop spans 15 amino acids. V shed 5 bases and J 3 bases; nucleotides not matched to a gene: 3. Germline loops: CDR1 KGHPV, CDR2 FQNQEV (reference sequence). The covered CDR3 bases are TGTGCCAGCAGTGGACAGGGGGAAGCCAACGAAAGATTATTT. Translating gives CASSGQGEANERLF. The entire CDR3 protein is CASSGQGEANERLFF.

This clone appeared a few times. Gene names and germline match the mouse. Read sequence stops 1 residue before the CDR3 end, and the germline J gene provides the missing end. This chain links TRBV3 with TRBJ1-4, with 9 nucleotides matching TRBD1. Germline lookup yields CDR1 SNHLY and CDR2 FYNGKV (reference sequence). This CDR3 is built from 14 residues. V lost 4 bases, J lost 6 bases, and 3 bases stayed unmatched. The part of the CDR3 DNA that was read is TGTGCCAGCAGCTCCGACAGGGGGGACGAAAGATTATTT. The encoded protein is CASSSDRGDERLF. The CDR3 in its entirety is CASSSDRGDERLFF. Supplemented by reference TRBV3 and TRBJ1-4, the full variable domain reads GPKVLQIPSHQIIDMGQMVTLNCDPVSNHLYFYWYKQILGQQMEFLVNFYNGKVMEKSKLFKDQFSVERPDGSYFTLKIQPTALEDSAVYFCASSSDRGDERLFFGHGTKLSVL.

With respect to this clone: Gene names are the mouse ones. The read ends 1 residue early relative to the CDR3; the germline J gene fills the gap. This sequence joins TRBV23 and TRBJ2-5; TRBD2, the table's D call, was not compared with the DNA. The CDR3 consists of 15 residues. Germline CDR1 reads KGHTA; CDR2 reads FQNQQP. CDR3 loop: CSSSRDWGEQDTQYF. Incomplete CDR3 DNA: TGCTCCAGCAGTCGGGACTGGGGGGAACAAGACACCCAGTAC.